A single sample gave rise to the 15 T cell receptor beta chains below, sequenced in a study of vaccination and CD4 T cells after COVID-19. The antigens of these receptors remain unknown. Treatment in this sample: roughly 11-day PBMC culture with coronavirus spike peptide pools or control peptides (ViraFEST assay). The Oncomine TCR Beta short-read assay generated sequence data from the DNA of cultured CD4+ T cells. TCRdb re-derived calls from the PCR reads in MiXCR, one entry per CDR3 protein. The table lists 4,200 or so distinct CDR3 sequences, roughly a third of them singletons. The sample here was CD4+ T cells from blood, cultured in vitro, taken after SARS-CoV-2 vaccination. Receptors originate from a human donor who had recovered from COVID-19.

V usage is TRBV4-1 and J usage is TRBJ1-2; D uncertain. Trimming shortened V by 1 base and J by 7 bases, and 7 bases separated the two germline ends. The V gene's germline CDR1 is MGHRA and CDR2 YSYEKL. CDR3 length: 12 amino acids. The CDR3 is CASSQVGFGYTF. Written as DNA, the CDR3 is TGCGCCAGCAGCCAAGTTGGATTTGGCTACACCTTC.

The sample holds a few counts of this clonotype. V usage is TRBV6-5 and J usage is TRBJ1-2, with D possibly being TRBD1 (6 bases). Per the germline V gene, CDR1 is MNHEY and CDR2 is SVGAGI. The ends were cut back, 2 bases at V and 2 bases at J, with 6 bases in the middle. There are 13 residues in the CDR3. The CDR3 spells CASSYDRNYGYTF. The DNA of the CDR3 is TGTGCCAGCAGTTACGACAGGAACTATGGCTACACCTTC.

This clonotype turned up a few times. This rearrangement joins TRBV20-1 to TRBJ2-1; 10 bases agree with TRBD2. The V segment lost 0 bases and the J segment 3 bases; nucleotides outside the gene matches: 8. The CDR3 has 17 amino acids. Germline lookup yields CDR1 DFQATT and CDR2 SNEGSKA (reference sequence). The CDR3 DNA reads TGCAGTGCTAGAGATATAAGCGGGGGGGCCGGCTACAATGAGCAGTTCTTC. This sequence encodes CSARDISGGAGYNEQFF.

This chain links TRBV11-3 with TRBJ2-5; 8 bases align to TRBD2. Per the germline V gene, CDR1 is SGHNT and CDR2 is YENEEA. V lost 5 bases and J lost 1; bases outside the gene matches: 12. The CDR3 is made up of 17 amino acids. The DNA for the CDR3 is TGTGCCAGCAGCGACAGACGGGTTGCGGGAGGCCAAGAGACCCAGTACTTC. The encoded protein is CASSDRRVAGGQETQYF. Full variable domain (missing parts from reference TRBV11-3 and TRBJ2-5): EAGVVQSPRYKIIEKKQPVAFWCNPISGHNTLYWYLQNLGQGPELLIRYENEEAVDDSQLPKDRFSAERLKGVDSTLKIQPAELGDSAVYLCASSDRRVAGGQETQYFGPGTRLLVL.

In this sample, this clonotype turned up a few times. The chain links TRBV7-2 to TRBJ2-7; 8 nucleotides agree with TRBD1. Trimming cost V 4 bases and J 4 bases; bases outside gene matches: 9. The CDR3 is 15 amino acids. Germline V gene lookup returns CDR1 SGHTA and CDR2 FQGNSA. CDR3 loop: CASSSQTGAGYEQYF. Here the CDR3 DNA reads TGTGCCAGCAGCTCGCAGACAGGGGCGGGTTACGAGCAGTACTTC.

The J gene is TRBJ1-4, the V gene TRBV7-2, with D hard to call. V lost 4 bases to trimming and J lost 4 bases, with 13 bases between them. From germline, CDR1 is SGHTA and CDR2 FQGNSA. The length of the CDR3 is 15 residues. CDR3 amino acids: CASSYDSGNNEKLFF. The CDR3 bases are TGTGCCAGCAGCTATGATTCGGGCAATAATGAAAAACTGTTTTTT.

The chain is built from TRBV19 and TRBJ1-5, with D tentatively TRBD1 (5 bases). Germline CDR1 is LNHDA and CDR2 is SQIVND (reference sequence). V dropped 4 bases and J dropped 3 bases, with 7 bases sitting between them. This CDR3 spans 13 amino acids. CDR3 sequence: CASSKGVNQPQHF. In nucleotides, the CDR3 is TGTGCCAGTAGTAAAGGGGTCAATCAGCCCCAGCATTTT.

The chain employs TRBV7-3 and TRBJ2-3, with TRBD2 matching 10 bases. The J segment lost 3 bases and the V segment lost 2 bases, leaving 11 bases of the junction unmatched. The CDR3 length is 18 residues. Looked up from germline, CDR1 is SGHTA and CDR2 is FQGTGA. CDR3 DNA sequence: TGTGCCAGCAGCTTACTACCAATTATAGCGGGAGGAACAGATACGCAGTATTTT. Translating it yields CASSLLPIIAGGTDTQYF.

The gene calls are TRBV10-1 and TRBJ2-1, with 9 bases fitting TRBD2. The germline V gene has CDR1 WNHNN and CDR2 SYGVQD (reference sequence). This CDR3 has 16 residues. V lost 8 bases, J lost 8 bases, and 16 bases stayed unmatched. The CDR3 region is CASSLVAGEAVDEQFF. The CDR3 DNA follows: TGCGCCAGCTCTTTAGTAGCGGGAGAGGCGGTGGATGAGCAGTTCTTC.

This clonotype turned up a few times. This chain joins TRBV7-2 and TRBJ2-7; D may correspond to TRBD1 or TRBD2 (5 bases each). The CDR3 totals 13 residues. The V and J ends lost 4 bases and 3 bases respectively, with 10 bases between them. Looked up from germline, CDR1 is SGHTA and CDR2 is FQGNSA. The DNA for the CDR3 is TGTGCCAGCAGCTCCGGGGACCTCTACGAGCAGTACTTC. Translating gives CASSSGDLYEQYF.

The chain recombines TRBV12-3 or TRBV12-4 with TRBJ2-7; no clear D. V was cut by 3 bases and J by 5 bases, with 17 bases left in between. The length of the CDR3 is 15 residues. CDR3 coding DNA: TGTGCCAGCAGTTTCGGAAGGGCCAATTTGCACGAGCAGTACTTC. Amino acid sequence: CASSFGRANLHEQYF.

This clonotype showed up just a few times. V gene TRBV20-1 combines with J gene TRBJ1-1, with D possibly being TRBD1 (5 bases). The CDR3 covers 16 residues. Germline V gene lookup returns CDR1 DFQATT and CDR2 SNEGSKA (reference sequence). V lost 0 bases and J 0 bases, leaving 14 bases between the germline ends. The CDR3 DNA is TGCAGTGCTAGAGAAGAGATTTGGGGCTTGAACACTGAAGCTTTCTTT. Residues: CSAREEIWGLNTEAFF.

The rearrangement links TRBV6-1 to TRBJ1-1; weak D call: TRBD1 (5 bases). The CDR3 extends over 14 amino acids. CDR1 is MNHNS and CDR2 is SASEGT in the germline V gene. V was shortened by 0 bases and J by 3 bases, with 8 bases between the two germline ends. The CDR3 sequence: CASSEAWGYTEAFF. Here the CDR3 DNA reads TGTGCCAGCAGTGAAGCTTGGGGGTACACTGAAGCTTTCTTT.

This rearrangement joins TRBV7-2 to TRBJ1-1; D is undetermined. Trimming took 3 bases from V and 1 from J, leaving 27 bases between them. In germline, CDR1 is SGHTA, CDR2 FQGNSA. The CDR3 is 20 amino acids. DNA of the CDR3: TGTGCCAGCAGCTTCACCGGAAATTACCCGGGCCCCTTTGCGAACACTGAAGCTTTCTTT. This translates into CASSFTGNYPGPFANTEAFF.

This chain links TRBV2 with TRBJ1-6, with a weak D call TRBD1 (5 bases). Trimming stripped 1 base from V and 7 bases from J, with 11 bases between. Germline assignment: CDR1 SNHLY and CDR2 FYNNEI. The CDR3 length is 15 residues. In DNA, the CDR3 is TGTGCCAGCAGTGAAGAGAGGGGCCGAAATTCACCCCTCCACTTT. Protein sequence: CASSEERGRNSPLHF. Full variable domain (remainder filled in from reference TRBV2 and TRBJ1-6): EPEVTQTPSHQVTQMGQEVILRCVPISNHLYFYWYRQILGQKVEFLVSFYNNEISEKSEIFDDQFSVERPDGSNFTLKIRSTKLEDSAMYFCASSEERGRNSPLHFGNGTRLTVT.